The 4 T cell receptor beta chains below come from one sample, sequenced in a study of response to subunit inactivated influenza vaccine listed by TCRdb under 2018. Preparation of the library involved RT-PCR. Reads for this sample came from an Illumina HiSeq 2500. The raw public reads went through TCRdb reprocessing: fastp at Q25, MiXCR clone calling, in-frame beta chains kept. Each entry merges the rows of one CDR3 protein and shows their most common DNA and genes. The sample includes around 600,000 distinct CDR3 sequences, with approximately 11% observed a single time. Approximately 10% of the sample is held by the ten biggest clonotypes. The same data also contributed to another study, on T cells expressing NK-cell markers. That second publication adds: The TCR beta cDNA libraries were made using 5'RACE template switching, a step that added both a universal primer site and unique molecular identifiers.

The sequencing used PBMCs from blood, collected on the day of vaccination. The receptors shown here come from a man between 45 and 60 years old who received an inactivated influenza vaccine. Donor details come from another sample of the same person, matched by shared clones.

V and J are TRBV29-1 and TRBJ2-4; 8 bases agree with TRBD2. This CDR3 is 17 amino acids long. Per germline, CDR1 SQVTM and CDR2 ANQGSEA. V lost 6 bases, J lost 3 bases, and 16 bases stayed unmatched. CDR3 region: CSVAAMGTSGGKNIQYF. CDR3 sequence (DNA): TGCAGCGTCGCAGCAATGGGGACGAGCGGGGGCAAAAACATTCAGTACTTC.

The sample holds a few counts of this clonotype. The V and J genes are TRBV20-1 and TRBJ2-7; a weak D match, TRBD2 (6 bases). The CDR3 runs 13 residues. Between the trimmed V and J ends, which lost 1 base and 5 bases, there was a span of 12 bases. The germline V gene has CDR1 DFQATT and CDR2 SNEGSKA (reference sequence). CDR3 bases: TGCAGTGCTAGAGCGGGGAGGCCCCACGAGCAGTACTTC. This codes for CSARAGRPHEQYF.

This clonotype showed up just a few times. The CDR3 DNA reads as TGTGCCAGCAGCTTAGAAGTGATGAGCGGGGGGGCGGGGCGCAATGAGCAGTTCTTC. The encoded protein is CASSLEVMSGGAGRNEQFF. The chain uses TRBV11-1 and TRBJ2-1; TRBD2 matches at 10 bases. This CDR3 region has 19 residues. Germline V gives CDR1 SGHAT, CDR2 FQDESV (reference sequence). With 1 base clipped from V and 6 bases from J, the junction kept 15 bases outside the gene matches. Supplemented by reference TRBV11-1 and TRBJ2-1, the full variable domain reads EAEVAQSPRYKITEKSQAVAFWCDPISGHATLYWYRQILGQGPELLVQFQDESVVDDSQLPKDRFSAERLKGVDSTLKIQPAELGDSAMYLCASSLEVMSGGAGRNEQFFGPGTRLTVL.

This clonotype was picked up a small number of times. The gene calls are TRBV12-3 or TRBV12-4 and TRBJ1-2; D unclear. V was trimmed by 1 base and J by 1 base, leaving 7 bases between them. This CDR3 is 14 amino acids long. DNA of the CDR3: TGTGCCAGCAGTTTAGTCTCCAATAACTATGGCTACACCTTC. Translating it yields CASSLVSNNYGYTF.